The 9 T cell receptor beta chains presented below share a single source sample, sequenced in a study of PD-1 blockade in classical Hodgkin lymphoma. Indicated time point: cycle 4 day 1 (C4D1), after less than 7 weeks of nivolumab. Brentuximab vedotin exposure varied, and every patient relapsed after autologous stem cell transplantation. Profiled with immunoSEQ multiplex PCR; TCRdb holds only in-frame clones, not every one. In the table there are roughly 30,000 clones, around 80% of which are singletons. This specimen was peripheral blood mononuclear cells (PBMCs), taken before the fourth cycle of nivolumab. These receptors all stem from a human donor with classical Hodgkin lymphoma.

This clone was detected a few times. The CDR3 here is CASSTRLGNTGELFF. For the CDR3, the DNA is TGTGCCAGCAGCACCCGCCTAGGGAACACCGGGGAGCTGTTTTTT. The V call is TRBV9, the J call TRBJ2-2; the D is unclear. V gave up 4 bases and J gave up 1 base, with 11 bases separating them. The germline V gene encodes CDR1 SGDLS and CDR2 YYNGEE. This CDR3 spans 15 amino acids.

CDR3 sequence (DNA): TGTGCCAGCAGCTTAGGGCTAGCGGGACGATACACAGATACGCAGTATTTT. Its protein product is CASSLGLAGRYTDTQYF. The rearrangement joins TRBV7-9 to TRBJ2-3; 9 bases line up with TRBD2. Germline V gene data show CDR1 as SEHNR and CDR2 as FQNEAQ (reference sequence). The CDR3 is made up of 17 amino acids. Germline trimming cut 1 base from V and 2 bases from J; bases unmatched to any gene: 7. Full variable domain (outside the CDR3, taken from reference TRBV7-9 and TRBJ2-3): DTGVSQNPRHKITKRGQNVTFRCDPISEHNRLYWYRQTLGQGPEFLTYFQNEAQLEKSRLLSDRFSAERPKGSFSTLEIQRTEQGDSAMYLCASSLGLAGRYTDTQYFGPGTRLTVL.

This sequence joins TRBV18 and TRBJ1-1; no clear D gene. The CDR3 spans 15 residues. The V and J ends lost 1 base and 2 bases respectively, with 11 bases between them. Germline CDR1 is KGHSH and CDR2 is LQKENI. DNA for the CDR3: TGTGCCAGCTCACCACAGGAGGATATTAACACTGAAGCTTTCTTT. Its protein product is CASSPQEDINTEAFF.

The chain carries TRBV25-1 and TRBJ1-5; 7 bases line up with TRBD1. Germline V CDR1 and CDR2: MGHDK, SYGVNS. This CDR3 is built from 16 residues. Losses at the gene ends were 5 bases for V and 2 bases for J; bases not matched to a gene: 9. The CDR3 loop reads CASSTGQAYGNQPQHF. CDR3 in DNA: TGTGCCAGCAGTACCGGACAGGCTTATGGCAATCAGCCCCAGCATTTT.

This chain joins TRBV30 and TRBJ1-5, with TRBD1 identical over 8 bases. CDR3 size: 15 residues. Germline V gene data show CDR1 as GTSNPN and CDR2 as SVGIG (reference sequence). With 2 bases clipped from V and 9 bases from J, the junction kept 12 bases outside the gene matches. The CDR3 here is CAWSKKGQGLGPQHF. The CDR3 DNA is TGTGCCTGGAGTAAAAAAGGACAGGGCTTGGGGCCCCAGCATTTT.

This clone was counted a single time. The genes are TRBV4-3 and TRBJ1-3; D call uncertain. The CDR3 loop spans 16 amino acids. CDR1 is LGHNA and CDR2 is YSLEER in the germline V gene. Trimming shortened V by 0 bases and J by 1 base, and 10 bases separated the two germline ends. Here the CDR3 reads CASSQDFVGSGNTIYF. For the CDR3, the DNA is TGCGCCAGCAGCCAAGATTTCGTGGGATCTGGAAACACCATATATTTT.

The chain carries TRBV4-1 and TRBJ2-1; possible D gene TRBD2, 6 bases. V lost 0 bases and J lost 2, with 11 bases in between. Germline V lookup: CDR1 MGHRA, CDR2 YSYEKL. The CDR3 is made up of 16 amino acids. DNA for the CDR3: TGCGCCAGCAGCCAAGATCGGCGGGGTCCCTACAATGAGCAGTTCTTC. This encodes CASSQDRRGPYNEQFF.

The chain is built from TRBV9 and TRBJ2-5, with 9 nucleotides matching TRBD1. This CDR3 contains 14 residues. Germline CDR1 and CDR2: SGDLS and YYNGEE. The ends lost 4 bases at V and 2 bases at J; junction bases unmatched: 3. Here the CDR3 DNA reads TGTGCCAGCAGCTTAGGACAGGGGCAAGAGACCCAGTACTTC. Translated: CASSLGQGQETQYF.

This clone appeared once. The V gene is TRBV11-1, the J gene TRBJ2-7, with D tentatively TRBD1 or TRBD2 (6 bases each). This CDR3 comprises 15 residues. CDR1 is SGHAT, CDR2 FQDESV, per germline (reference sequence). Trimming removed 0 bases at V and 1 base at J, with 10 bases between. The CDR3 DNA follows: TGTGCCAGCAGCTTAGCACGGGGGCGATCCTACGAGCAGTACTTC. As protein: CASSLARGRSYEQYF.